Detailed here is one T cell receptor (beta chain). Its matching antigen is unknown. The ends lost 5 bases at V and 13 bases at J; junction bases unmatched: 9. The CDR3 runs 13 residues. The germline V gene has CDR1 SNHLY and CDR2 FYNNEI. The data originate from a study of graft-versus-host responses after intestinal transplantation. Study-wide context: Recipients had multivisceral, liver-intestinal, or isolated intestinal transplants. Every recipient had anti-thymocyte globulin induction and roughly 3 years of tacrolimus plus steroids.

TCRdb's table, derived via immunoSEQ multiplex PCR, lists solely in-frame clones and lacks some. The data hold more than 65,000 clones, with around 95% observed a single time. Findings and caveats of the study: Early post-transplant HvG declines showed an association with peak circulating GvH clone levels. Some GvH clones were seen earlier in gut or blood, suggesting intestinal origin.

The sequenced sample was unstimulated CD8+ T cells sorted from spleen or lymph node cells, obtained before intestinal transplant. This TCR was recovered from a human donor who received an intestinal transplant. V gene TRBV2 combines with J gene TRBJ2-7; 12 nucleotides line up with TRBD2. Here the CDR3 reads CASSTRLAGVLYF. CDR3 sequence (DNA): TGTGCCAGCAGTACCAGACTAGCGGGAGTTTTATACTTC.